A single T cell receptor beta chain is shown here with its context. Its target antigen remains unknown. No much larger clone is present one base from it, and per-base qualities are unavailable. TCR beta libraries were generated from genomic DNA with the immunoSEQ kit, following the manufacturer's recommendations. To prepare libraries, a first multiplex PCR with proprietary primers was run, followed by a second PCR that added unique barcodes, and a bead cleanup was done after each round. A positive control reaction and a negative control reaction, both provided in the kit, were run with every batch of samples. The final libraries were assessed on an Agilent 4200 TapeStation D1000 ScreenTape, pooled by volume, and quantified by qPCR. Sequencing was performed on an Illumina NextSeq500 using a MidOutput 150-cycle cartridge, with 156 Read1 cycles, 15 Index1 cycles, and the kit custom primers. The pooled library was loaded at around 0.93 pM with around 20% PhiX control spiked in. The source study handled its data this way. Vendor-processed data were analyzed in R, and a clonotype was defined as all T cells sharing the same CDR3 nucleotide sequence. For clone abundance analyses, frequencies were normalized to the 10,000 most abundant clones in each sample. Before analysis, public T cell clones were removed, and these numbered fewer than six per sample on average. A difference in abundance of at least 32-fold between compartments was used to define tumor-enriched and baseline blood-enriched clonotypes. A beta-binomial differential abundance model was used to identify clonotypes that expanded or contracted between blood time points. The Baroni-Urbani and Buser coefficient was used to measure tumor-blood repertoire similarity, and groups were compared with two-tailed Wilcoxon tests in R. The clones in this table, taken by TCRdb from immuneACCESS, are in-frame only. Not every clone is retained; where verified, under half of the shortfall comes from an unresolved V gene, and the cause of the rest is unknown. That table furnishes V, J and clone size, whereas the DNA furnished D and trimming. A total of around 170,000 clones appear in this sample, about 88% of them only once. The ten largest clones capture approximately 10% of the sample.

The data belong to a study of radiation and T cells in renal cell carcinoma (TCRdb year 2020). Looking at the study overall: In total, approximately 51 samples, comprising some 25 tumors and 27 peripheral blood samples, were subjected to TCR beta sequencing. The final blood draw took place at 4 weeks after radiation, the same time as nephrectomy. Across all 55 or so samples, 4,016,671 unique CDR3 nucleotide sequences, encoding about 2,700,000 unique CDR3 amino acid sequences, were identified.

Overall results and qualifications from the work: In blood, the top tumor clonotypes increased between baseline and 2 weeks post-radiation and then shrank by 4 weeks, which suggests that tumor-resident clones expanded only transiently. Effects of radiation dose or scheduling on the TCR repertoire could not be addressed with the single-armed trial design. Blood repertoire dynamics were not followed beyond 4 weeks after treatment. No pretreatment tumor biopsies were available, so the baseline intratumoral presence of clonotypes could not be determined.

The time point label, read with the paper, signifies: blood 4 weeks post-SBRT, at nephrectomy. The treatment or condition tag for this specimen amounts to: 15 Gy SBRT to primary tumor, nephrectomy 4 weeks later. The samples were obtained from a clinical trial, where primary renal cell carcinomas were treated with 15 Gy stereotactic body radiation therapy and then removed by nephrectomy 4 weeks afterward. To follow tumor-enriched clonotypes, serial peripheral blood was collected from radiation-treated patients at baseline and at 2 weeks and 4 weeks after SBRT. Every patient had renal cell carcinoma of clear cell pathology. The QIAamp DNA Blood Mini Kit (Qiagen) was used to prepare genomic DNA for TCR sequencing. Samples were included in the analyses only if all quality control checks were passed. The CDR3 runs 15 amino acids, cysteine and phenylalanine included. Left in the record is the CDR3 DNA by itself, 45 bases read in frame from the first base. CDR1 and CDR2 (MNHEY, SVGAGI) derive from the germline V gene. Deletion took 5 bases off V and 7 bases off J, with a span of 21 bases between the germline ends.

The input for sequencing was blood, taken from a patient whose treatment included radiotherapy and nephrectomy. The receptor was isolated from a woman in her forties or fifties with renal cell carcinoma. The chain is encoded by TRBV6-5 joined to TRBJ2-7, with the D gene possibly TRBD1 or TRBD2, each one fitting 6 bases. Here is the DNA: TGTGCCAGCAGTCCCCGAGGGGGTGGGGGAGGAGAGCAGTACTTC. Translated, it reads CASSPRGGGGGEQYF.